The 20 T cell receptor beta chains given below trace back to one sample, sequenced in a study of vaccination and CD4 T cells after COVID-19. These receptors have no known antigen. Sequenced with the Oncomine TCR Beta short-read assay was DNA taken from cultured CD4+ T cells. One entry per CDR3 protein results from TCRdb running MiXCR on the PCR reads. The sample comprises 10,000 to 15,000 distinct CDR3 sequences, 30% of which are singletons, and roughly a quarter rests with the top ten. Noted treatment: roughly 10-day PBMC culture with coronavirus spike peptide pools or control peptides (ViraFEST assay). Sequencing was performed on cultured CD4+ T cells from blood. The source of these receptors is a human donor with COVID-19.

This clonotype came up a few times. The chain combines TRBV19 with TRBJ1-3; no reliable D call. The V end lost 0 bases, the J end lost 14 bases, and 11 bases lay between the germline ends. CDR3 length: 12 amino acids. Germline CDR1 reads LNHDA; CDR2 reads SQIVND (reference sequence). CDR3 in amino acids: CASSIDRAALYF. DNA for the CDR3: TGTGCCAGTAGTATAGATCGGGCAGCGTTATATTTT. Using reference TRBV19 and TRBJ1-3 for the parts outside the CDR3, the full variable domain is DGGITQSPKYLFRKEGQNVTLSCEQNLNHDAMYWYRQDPGQGLRLIYYSQIVNDFQKGDIAEGYSVSREKKESFPLTVTSAQKNPTAFYLCASSIDRAALYFGEGSWLTVV.

The chain carries TRBV6-2 or TRBV6-3 and TRBJ2-2; 9 nucleotides line up with TRBD1. The germline CDR1 and CDR2 sequences are MNHEY and SVGEGT. V lost 0 bases to trimming and J lost 5 bases; unmatched junction nucleotides: 4. The CDR3 covers 16 residues. The CDR3 sequence: CASSYSSDRGTGELFF. As DNA, the CDR3 is TGTGCCAGCAGTTACTCTTCGGACAGGGGTACCGGGGAGCTGTTTTTT.

The chain couples TRBV20-1 to TRBJ2-5, with 11 bases that match TRBD2. The CDR3 runs 15 residues. The trim removed 5 bases at V and 4 bases at J, leaving 9 bases unmatched. Germline V gives CDR1 DFQATT, CDR2 SNEGSKA (reference sequence). The CDR3 sequence: CSAVVAGGRRETQYF. The CDR3 DNA follows: TGCAGTGCTGTAGTAGCGGGGGGGCGTCGAGAGACCCAGTACTTC.

The chain joins TRBV30 to TRBJ1-5; 9 bases align to TRBD1. CDR3 length equals 15 residues. Per the germline V gene, CDR1 is GTSNPN and CDR2 is SVGIG (reference sequence). With 4 bases clipped from V and 0 bases from J, the junction kept 4 bases outside the gene matches. CDR3: CAWMDRGRSNQPQHF. The CDR3 DNA follows: TGTGCCTGGATGGACAGGGGTCGTAGCAATCAGCCCCAGCATTTT.

The V gene is TRBV15, the J gene TRBJ2-7; D is possibly TRBD1 or TRBD2 (7 bases each). The CDR3 length is 18 residues. V was shortened by 0 bases and J by 4 bases, with 22 bases between the two germline ends. CDR1 is LNHNV and CDR2 is YYDKDF in the germline V gene (reference sequence). The CDR3 nucleotides are TGTGCCACCAGCAGAGATGCCCCAACGACAGGGAGGGAGTACGAGCAGTACTTC. This codes for CATSRDAPTTGREYEQYF.

The chain joins TRBV6-4 to TRBJ1-4; no definite D call. The germline CDR1 and CDR2 sequences are MRHNA and SNTAGT. The CDR3 totals 15 residues. V was trimmed by 6 bases and J by 8 bases, leaving 19 bases between them. The CDR3: CASSHGEWGGEKLFF. The CDR3 DNA follows: TGTGCCAGCAGCCACGGCGAGTGGGGTGGGGAAAAACTGTTTTTT.

The rearrangement uses TRBV5-4 and TRBJ2-1; 8 nucleotides line up with TRBD2. Trimming removed 2 bases from V and 2 bases from J; junction bases left unmatched: 3. The CDR3 is 15 amino acids. Looked up from germline, CDR1 is SGHNT and CDR2 is YYREEE (reference sequence). CDR3: CASSFTGGAYNEQFF. The CDR3 DNA follows: TGTGCCAGCAGCTTCACGGGGGGGGCCTACAATGAGCAGTTCTTC.

This clonotype was found a few times. J is TRBJ2-5 and V is TRBV20-1, with D tentatively TRBD1 or TRBD2 (5 bases each). CDR3 length equals 15 residues. The germline V gene has CDR1 DFQATT and CDR2 SNEGSKA (reference sequence). V was cut by 6 bases and J by 1 base, with 18 bases left in between. Written as DNA, the CDR3 is TGCAGTGCCCGGTCCCCGGGACGAACCCAAGAGACCCAGTACTTC. It codes for CSARSPGRTQETQYF.

The chain recombines TRBV20-1 with TRBJ2-6; 9 bases line up with TRBD1. Germline V gives CDR1 DFQATT, CDR2 SNEGSKA (reference sequence). With 2 bases clipped from V and 0 bases from J, the junction kept 5 bases outside the gene matches. The length of the CDR3 is 17 residues. The CDR3 here is CSARRDRVFSGANVLTF. CDR3 DNA sequence: TGCAGTGCTAGAAGGGACAGGGTATTCTCTGGGGCCAACGTCCTGACTTTC.

The CDR3 spells CASSISRDYGYTF. CDR3 bases: TGTGCCAGTAGTATTAGCAGGGACTATGGCTACACCTTC. The chain carries TRBV19 and TRBJ1-2; a weak D match, TRBD1 (5 bases). Deletions cut 3 bases from V and 3 bases from J, with 8 bases between. Germline V lookup: CDR1 LNHDA, CDR2 SQIVND (reference sequence). CDR3 length: 13 residues.

The chain employs TRBV28 and TRBJ1-6; 7 bases fit TRBD1. V lost 2 bases to trimming and J lost 3 bases; unmatched junction nucleotides: 4. The CDR3 runs to 16 residues. Germline V gene lookup returns CDR1 MDHEN and CDR2 SYDVKM. Here the CDR3 DNA reads TGTGCCAGCAGTTTACCGAGGACAGGCTATAATTCACCCCTCCACTTT. This encodes CASSLPRTGYNSPLHF.

The chain has TRBV19 and TRBJ1-3, with D unresolved. The germline gives CDR1 LNHDA, CDR2 SQIVND (reference sequence). The V gene lost 6 bases and the J gene lost 11 bases, with 14 bases spanning the gap. There are 12 residues in the CDR3. This CDR3 is CASSPSVGAIYF. The CDR3, as DNA: TGTGCCAGTAGCCCCTCAGTTGGCGCCATATATTTT.

The table lists this clonotype with a few counts. The genes are TRBV5-1 and TRBJ2-7; 10 bases align to TRBD1. Germline CDR1 SGHRS, CDR2 YFSETQ. Trimming at V came to 0 bases and at J to 3 bases, leaving 0 bases not matched to a gene. CDR3 length: 14 amino acids. The CDR3: CASSLGDRGYEQYF. Written as DNA, the CDR3 is TGCGCCAGCAGCTTGGGGGACAGGGGCTACGAGCAGTACTTC.

J is TRBJ2-7 and V is TRBV7-2; D is ambiguous. Trimming left V 7 bases short and J 7 bases short, with 17 bases between. The CDR3 is 13 amino acids. The germline V gene has CDR1 SGHTA and CDR2 FQGNSA. For the CDR3, the DNA is TGTGCCAGCACCAATACAACGGTTGGGGAGCAGTACTTC. This codes for CASTNTTVGEQYF.

The table lists this clonotype with a few counts. V and J are TRBV6-8 and TRBJ1-5; D gene uncertain. Germline CDR1 is MNHGY and CDR2 is SAAAGT. The CDR3 contains 15 residues. V was pared by 7 bases and J by 3 bases, with 16 bases between. This CDR3 is CASTTPCVNNQPQHF. Written as DNA, the CDR3 is TGTGCCAGCACCACCCCCTGTGTCAACAATCAGCCCCAGCATTTT.

The chain links TRBV11-3 to TRBJ1-2; 10 nucleotides match TRBD1. The germline CDR1 and CDR2 sequences are SGHNT and YENEEA. V shed 5 bases and J 2 bases; nucleotides not matched to a gene: 2. This CDR3 region has 14 residues. CDR3 coding DNA: TGTGCCAGCAGCCCGGGACAGGGGAACTATGGCTACACCTTC. It is translated as CASSPGQGNYGYTF.

This clonotype appeared a few times. The chain couples TRBV11-2 to TRBJ1-3; D is unclear. Trimming left V 2 bases short and J 7 bases short, with 9 bases between. Germline values: CDR1 SGHAT, CDR2 FQNNGV. The CDR3 totals 13 residues. CDR3 amino acids: CASSLIRGNTIYF. Written as DNA, the CDR3 is TGTGCCAGCAGCTTAATCCGAGGCAACACCATATATTTT.

The J gene is TRBJ1-5, the V gene TRBV5-8; D not certain. The V end was cut by 1 base, the J end by 0 bases, with 14 bases between. CDR1 is SGHTS and CDR2 is YDEGEE in the germline V gene. The CDR3 spans 17 residues. In DNA, the CDR3 is TGTGCCAGCAGCTTGTCATTGTCAGAGATTAGCAATCAGCCCCAGCATTTT. This sequence encodes CASSLSLSEISNQPQHF.

This chain joins TRBV6-2 or TRBV6-3 and TRBJ2-1; 11 nucleotides line up with TRBD1. The CDR3 consists of 16 residues. Losses at the gene ends were 4 bases for V and 4 bases for J; bases not matched to a gene: 6. Germline assignment: CDR1 MNHEY and CDR2 SVGEGT. The CDR3 spells CASSSTDRGRYNEQFF. The CDR3 region has the DNA TGTGCCAGCAGTTCGACGGACAGGGGGCGATACAATGAGCAGTTCTTC.

The chain combines TRBV6-2 or TRBV6-3 with TRBJ1-1; D might be TRBD1 (5 bases). Germline lookup yields CDR1 MNHEY and CDR2 SVGEGT. CDR3 length: 11 amino acids. Deletions cut 8 bases from V and 7 bases from J, with 11 bases between. The CDR3 coding sequence is TGTGCCAGCGGGGGGTTGGGTGAAGCTTTCTTT. This sequence encodes CASGGLGEAFF.